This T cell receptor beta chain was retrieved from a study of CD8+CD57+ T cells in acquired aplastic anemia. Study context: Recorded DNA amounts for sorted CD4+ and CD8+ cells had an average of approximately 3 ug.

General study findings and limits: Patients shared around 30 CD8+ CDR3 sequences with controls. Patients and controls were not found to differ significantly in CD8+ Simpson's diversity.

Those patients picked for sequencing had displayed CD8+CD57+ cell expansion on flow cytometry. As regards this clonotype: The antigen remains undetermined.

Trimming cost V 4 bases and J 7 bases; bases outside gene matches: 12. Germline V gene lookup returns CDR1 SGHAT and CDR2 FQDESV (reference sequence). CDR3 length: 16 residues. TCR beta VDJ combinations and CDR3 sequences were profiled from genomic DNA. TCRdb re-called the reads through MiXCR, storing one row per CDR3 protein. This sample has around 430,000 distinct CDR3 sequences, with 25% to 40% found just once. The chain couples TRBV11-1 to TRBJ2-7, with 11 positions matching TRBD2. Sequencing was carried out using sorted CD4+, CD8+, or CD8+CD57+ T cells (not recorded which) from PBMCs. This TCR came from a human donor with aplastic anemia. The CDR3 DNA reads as TGTGCCAGCAGCTCCGCCCCCACTAGCGGGAGCAGTGAGCAGTACTTC. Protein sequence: CASSSAPTSGSSEQYF. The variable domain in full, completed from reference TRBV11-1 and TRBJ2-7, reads EAEVAQSPRYKITEKSQAVAFWCDPISGHATLYWYRQILGQGPELLVQFQDESVVDDSQLPKDRFSAERLKGVDSTLKIQPAELGDSAMYLCASSSAPTSGSSEQYFGPGTRLTVT.